This is a list of T cell receptor beta chains from one sample in a study of cytomegalovirus exposure and HLA in healthy donors. Measured with immunoSEQ multiplex PCR; TCRdb has only the in-frame clones, and not every one. The data contain around 200,000 clones, 75% to 90% of them singletons. Sequencing input: PBMCs. Receptors originate from a woman between 50 and 59 years old in good health and CMV-seropositive. The CDR3 runs from the conserved cysteine through the conserved F or W. A D gene is named only where the DNA matches it firmly. Only part of the rows carry a size: once, few, many, or a class if the clone is expanded.

TRBV30	TRBJ1-5	.	.	CAWSQGSPYSNQPQHF
TRBV7-8	TRBJ2-3	.	TRBD2	CASTPSNVGGASDTQYF
TRBV6-6	TRBJ2-1	.	TRBD1	CASSYWDRGNNEQFF
TRBV7-8	TRBJ2-5	.	TRBD2	CASSSIRFSGGTNQETQYF
TRBV6-5	TRBJ1-2	.	TRBD1	CASTPTPGQNYGYTF
TRBV9	TRBJ1-3	.	TRBD1	CASSVTGGPSGNTIYF
TRBV10-3	TRBJ2-1	.	TRBD1	CAISGTGVANEQFF
TRBV4-2	TRBJ2-2	once	.	CASSQLEPAGGELFF
TRBV4-1	TRBJ2-2	once	.	CASSQEGRIGTGELFF
TRBV6-4	.	.	.	CASSIDGSSYEQYF
TRBV28	TRBJ1-6	.	TRBD1	CASSLDRRNSPLHF
TRBV5-1	TRBJ1-2	.	TRBD1	CASSFSRTGFSYGYTF
TRBV6-1	TRBJ2-1	.	.	CATGGPKHGTGQFF
TRBV30	TRBJ1-2	.	TRBD1	CAWSDTWDSGYTF
TRBV10-3	TRBJ2-1	.	TRBD2	CAISEPGLPSSYNEQFF
TRBV18	TRBJ2-1	.	.	CASSLLFGGEYNEQFF
TRBV18	TRBJ2-1	.	.	CASSPPVRNEQFF
TRBV18	TRBJ1-1	.	.	CASSPWQGLNTEAFF
TRBV9	TRBJ2-1	.	.	CASSAGLTNNEQFF
TRBV28	TRBJ2-7	.	TRBD1	CASRGQGMDEQYF
TRBV7-2	TRBJ2-7	.	TRBD1	CASSSRQGSTSEQYF
TRBV9	TRBJ1-1	.	TRBD1	CASSFSGQANTEAFF
TRBV13	TRBJ1-6	.	.	CASSSGGPRYNSPLHF
TRBV6-5	TRBJ2-3	.	TRBD1	CASVPIQGARVTQYF
TRBV11-2	TRBJ2-2	.	TRBD2	CASSPLERGVTGELFF
TRBV15	TRBJ2-1	few	.	CATSREIPGGPNNEQFF
TRBV7-9	TRBJ1-1	.	TRBD1	CASSLTGGASTEAFF
TRBV5-1	TRBJ2-1	.	TRBD2	CASSLDAGGRDEQFF
TRBV19	TRBJ2-4	few	TRBD1	CASSPGQARENIQYF